The 26 T cell receptor beta chains below were found in one sample sequenced in a study of T cells in Graves' hyperthyroidism and ophthalmopathy. Researchers took RNA transcripts and amplified the TCR beta CDR3 regions from them. With the HTBI primer set, the TCR CDR3 went through a first round of RT-PCR. TCRdb ran MiXCR on the multiplex PCR reads and lists one entry per CDR3 protein. The profile shows 300,000 to 450,000 distinct CDR3 sequences, around a sixth of them singletons. The sequenced sample was blood. These TCRs come from a woman in her 40s with Graves' ophthalmopathy.

The V call is TRBV12-3 or TRBV12-4, the J call TRBJ2-5; a possible D gene is TRBD2 (5 bases). This CDR3 region has 15 residues. The V and J ends lost 6 bases and 2 bases respectively, with 16 bases between them. CDR3 sequence (DNA): TGTGCCAGCAGCTATAAACCCCGGACTCAAGAGACCCAGTACTTC. It specifies CASSYKPRTQETQYF.

This rearrangement joins TRBV12-3 or TRBV12-4 to TRBJ1-2, with D unclear. The CDR3 consists of 13 residues. Trimming shortened V by 3 bases and J by 4 bases, and 9 bases separated the two germline ends. Written as DNA, the CDR3 is TGTGCCAGCAGTTTTAGACGCTTCTATGGCTACACCTTC. Translated: CASSFRRFYGYTF.

Ten or more counts support this clonotype. This CDR3 reads CASSSWGVTGTYGYTF. For the CDR3, the DNA is TGTGCCAGCAGTTCCTGGGGGGTGACAGGGACCTATGGCTACACCTTC. This chain links TRBV28 with TRBJ1-2, with TRBD1 matching over 7 bases. Losses at the gene ends were 4 bases for V and 4 bases for J; bases not matched to a gene: 12. This CDR3 is built from 16 residues. Germline values: CDR1 MDHEN, CDR2 SYDVKM.

This clonotype was recorded many times. The gene calls are TRBV25-1 and TRBJ1-5; unclear D gene. The CDR3 sequence is 13 residues long. In germline, CDR1 is MGHDK, CDR2 SYGVNS. V was trimmed by 4 bases and J by 0 bases, leaving 4 bases between them. CDR3 nucleotide sequence: TGTGCCAGCAGTGGAACTAGCAATCAGCCCCAGCATTTT. It yields the protein CASSGTSNQPQHF. The full variable domain, completed using reference TRBV25-1 and TRBJ1-5, is EADIYQTPRYLVIGTGKKITLECSQTMGHDKMYWYQQDPGMELHLIHYSYGVNSTEKGDLSSESTVSRIRTEHFPLTLESARPSHTSQYLCASSGTSNQPQHFGDGTRLSIL.

The chain combines TRBV30 with TRBJ1-6, with 7 bases aligning to TRBD1. The CDR3 loop spans 15 amino acids. V dropped 0 bases and J dropped 6; count of bases not matched to a gene: 5. Germline CDR1 GTSNPN, CDR2 SVGIG (reference sequence). The CDR3 region is CAWSVQGRGNSPLHF. CDR3 sequence (DNA): TGTGCCTGGAGTGTACAGGGGAGGGGTAATTCACCCCTCCACTTT. Supplemented by reference TRBV30 and TRBJ1-6, the full variable domain reads SQTIHQWPATLVQPVGSPLSLECTVEGTSNPNLYWYRQAAGRGLQLLFYSVGIGQISSEVPQNLSASRPQDRQFILSSKKLLLSDSGFYLCAWSVQGRGNSPLHFGNGTRLTVT.

This clonotype has at least ten counts. The chain recombines TRBV19 with TRBJ1-5; weak D call: TRBD1 (5 bases). The CDR3 has 16 amino acids. V lost 6 bases to trimming and J lost 2 bases, with 17 bases between them. CDR1 and CDR2 (germline): LNHDA, SQIVND (reference sequence). In DNA form, the CDR3 reads TGTGCCAGTAGAGTTATCAGGGAGCCCGGCAATCAGCCCCAGCATTTT. Its protein is CASRVIREPGNQPQHF.

This clonotype was found many times. The chain is built from TRBV15 and TRBJ2-6, with D tentatively TRBD1 (6 bases). Trimming took 8 bases from V and 0 from J, leaving 14 bases between them. Germline V gives CDR1 LNHNV, CDR2 YYDKDF (reference sequence). This CDR3 comprises 16 residues. The CDR3 protein is CATSLGTPSGANVLTF. CDR3 bases: TGTGCCACCTCCCTCGGGACACCCTCTGGGGCCAACGTCCTGACTTTC.

About this clonotype: Just one base apart from a much larger clone, this may be a read error. This chain joins TRBV12-3 or TRBV12-4 and TRBJ1-6; TRBD1 might be the D (5 bases). CDR3 size: 15 residues. Between the trimmed V and J ends, which lost 5 bases and 10 bases, there was a span of 18 bases. The CDR3 bases are TGTGCCAGCAGTCCAGTACCTTCAGGGTTCTCACCCCTCCACTTT. This gives the protein CASSPVPSGFSPLHF.

This clonotype was recorded many times. V and J are TRBV29-1 and TRBJ2-7, with D unresolved. CDR1 is SQVTM and CDR2 is ANQGSEA in the germline V gene. The CDR3 covers 11 residues. The V gene lost 5 bases and the J gene lost 3 bases, with 8 bases spanning the gap. The CDR3 is CSVSWGYEQYF. Written as DNA, the CDR3 is TGCAGCGTTAGTTGGGGCTACGAGCAGTACTTC.

This chain links TRBV9 with TRBJ2-7; D possibly uses TRBD1 or TRBD2 (5 bases each). Germline V lookup: CDR1 SGDLS, CDR2 YYNGEE. V was cut by 3 bases and J by 2 bases, with 12 bases left in between. This CDR3 is built from 14 residues. The CDR3 reads CASSGGMGAYEQYF. CDR3 DNA: TGTGCCAGCAGCGGAGGAATGGGGGCCTACGAGCAGTACTTC.

This clonotype appeared a few times. This chain joins TRBV24-1 and TRBJ2-5; 10 bases map to TRBD1. V lost 3 bases to trimming and J lost 9 bases; unmatched junction nucleotides: 12. Germline lookup yields CDR1 KGHDR and CDR2 SFDVKD. CDR3 length equals 16 residues. This CDR3 is CATSDPGTGESGPQYF. The CDR3 DNA sequence: TGTGCCACCAGTGATCCCGGGACAGGGGAATCTGGGCCCCAGTACTTC.

At least ten counts were recorded for this clonotype. The chain uses TRBV29-1 and TRBJ1-3, with D maybe TRBD1 (5 bases). In germline, CDR1 is SQVTM, CDR2 ANQGSEA. The CDR3 covers 11 residues. Trimming stripped 6 bases from V and 4 bases from J, with 7 bases between. The CDR3 here is CSVRVGNTIYF. The CDR3 DNA is TGCAGCGTCAGGGTCGGAAACACCATATATTTT.

Ten or more counts support this clonotype. The chain has TRBV12-3 or TRBV12-4 and TRBJ1-5; D is undetermined. CDR3 length: 15 residues. The V and J ends lost 6 bases and 0 bases respectively, with 12 bases between them. This CDR3 reads CASSLKDGSNQPQHF. CDR3 nucleotide sequence: TGTGCCAGCAGCCTTAAGGACGGTAGCAATCAGCCCCAGCATTTT.

This clonotype was seen many times. This chain uses TRBV12-3 or TRBV12-4 with TRBJ2-7; TRBD1 aligns across 7 bases. The CDR3 runs 14 residues. J was trimmed by 2 bases and V by 5 bases; bases with no gene match: 6. CDR3 protein: CASSLQGIAYEQYF. The CDR3 DNA reads as TGTGCCAGCAGTCTACAGGGGATAGCCTACGAGCAGTACTTC.

This clonotype was seen a handful of times. The chain carries TRBV20-1 and TRBJ2-5; 7 bases fit TRBD2. The J segment lost 5 bases and the V segment lost 6 bases, leaving 12 bases of the junction unmatched. From germline, CDR1 is DFQATT and CDR2 SNEGSKA (reference sequence). The CDR3 loop spans 14 amino acids. As DNA, the CDR3 is TGCAGTGCAACTAGCGCTCTTGGGCGGGAGACCCAGTACTTC. Translating gives CSATSALGRETQYF.

V gene TRBV12-3 or TRBV12-4 combines with J gene TRBJ1-1; TRBD1 matches at 7 bases. The J segment lost 0 bases and the V segment lost 5 bases, leaving 3 bases of the junction unmatched. The CDR3 is 14 amino acids. CDR3 nucleotides: TGTGCCAGCAGTGGCGACAGGGTGAACACTGAAGCTTTCTTT. It encodes CASSGDRVNTEAFF.

This clonotype was recorded at least ten times. The chain recombines TRBV5-1 with TRBJ2-2; D is perhaps TRBD2 (6 bases). This CDR3 is 15 amino acids long. With 7 bases removed from V and 1 base from J, the gap between germline ends came to 14 bases. Germline CDR1 is SGHRS and CDR2 is YFSETQ. The CDR3 loop is CASASLRENTGELFF. In DNA form, the CDR3 reads TGCGCCAGCGCGTCTTTGCGGGAGAACACCGGGGAGCTGTTTTTT.

This clonotype was observed many times. The chain joins TRBV10-3 to TRBJ2-7, with 8 positions matching TRBD1. This CDR3 is 15 amino acids long. Trimming took 2 bases from V and 5 from J; bases not matched to a gene: 8. Germline V gene lookup returns CDR1 ENHRY and CDR2 SYGVKD. The CDR3 region has the DNA TGTGCCATCAGTGAGGGCGGACAGGGTGTAGACGAGCAGTACTTC. Its translation: CAISEGGQGVDEQYF.

This clonotype appeared many times. The chain joins TRBV7-3 to TRBJ2-7; D gene unclear. CDR1 SGHTA and CDR2 FQGTGA come from the germline V gene. The CDR3 contains 15 residues. V lost 5 bases, J lost 3 bases, and 17 bases lay in between. The CDR3 coding sequence is TGTGCCAGCAGCCCTACCGGGCGCGGAAACTACGAGCAGTACTTC. Translated, it gives CASSPTGRGNYEQYF.

This clonotype was counted ten times or more. The chain is built from TRBV28 and TRBJ2-7; D unresolved. Germline V lookup: CDR1 MDHEN, CDR2 SYDVKM. V gave up 5 bases and J gave up 2 bases, with 7 bases separating them. The length of the CDR3 is 12 residues. CDR3 sequence (DNA): TGTGCCAGCAGTCGGTGGGCCTACGAGCAGTACTTC. As protein: CASSRWAYEQYF.

This clonotype was seen repeatedly, ten times or more. The rearrangement uses TRBV27 and TRBJ2-2, with 8 bases lining up with TRBD1. Germline trimming cut 6 bases from V and 7 bases from J; bases unmatched to any gene: 10. Germline V CDR1 and CDR2: MNHEY, SMNVEV (reference sequence). This CDR3 has 15 residues. The CDR3 DNA reads TGTGCCAGCAGCCAAAGCGACAGGGGCGTCGGGGAGCTGTTTTTT. Translating gives CASSQSDRGVGELFF.

Many counts were recorded for this clonotype. The rearrangement uses TRBV24-1 and TRBJ2-2; maybe TRBD1 (6 bases). Germline lookup yields CDR1 KGHDR and CDR2 SFDVKD. This CDR3 spans 14 amino acids. The V and J ends lost 6 bases and 1 base respectively, with 8 bases between them. CDR3 loop: CATSPQGNTGELFF. As DNA, the CDR3 is TGTGCCACCAGTCCACAGGGGAACACCGGGGAGCTGTTTTTT.

This clonotype was seen repeatedly, ten times or more. The rearrangement links TRBV19 to TRBJ1-5; 7 positions match TRBD1. The CDR3 covers 15 residues. With V trimmed by 3 bases and J by 1 base, 3 bases remained unmatched. Germline V gene lookup returns CDR1 LNHDA and CDR2 SQIVND (reference sequence). CDR3 residues: CASSMGTASNQPQHF. DNA for the CDR3: TGTGCCAGTAGTATGGGGACAGCCAGCAATCAGCCCCAGCATTTT.

This clonotype has a count of ten or more. The CDR3 loop reads CASSLVGLAENYEQYF. Written as DNA, the CDR3 is TGTGCCAGCAGTCTCGTAGGACTAGCCGAAAATTACGAGCAGTACTTC. V is TRBV28 and J is TRBJ2-7; 8 bases fit TRBD2. The CDR3 totals 16 residues. CDR1 and CDR2 from the germline V gene are MDHEN and SYDVKM. With 5 bases clipped from V and 4 bases from J, the junction kept 13 bases outside the gene matches.

This sequence joins TRBV24-1 and TRBJ2-2; tentative D call: TRBD2 (5 bases). Germline V gene data show CDR1 as KGHDR and CDR2 as SFDVKD. The V and J ends lost 0 bases and 6 bases respectively, with 13 bases between them. The CDR3 covers 16 residues. CDR3 nucleotide sequence: TGTGCCACCAGTGATTTGAAGACCGGGATCGCCGGGGAGCTGTTTTTT. The encoded protein is CATSDLKTGIAGELFF.

This clonotype has at least ten counts. The chain recombines TRBV29-1 with TRBJ2-5; tentative D call: TRBD2 (6 bases). Trimming left V 5 bases short and J 2 bases short, with 15 bases between. The CDR3 is 14 residues long. Germline CDR1 and CDR2: SQVTM and ANQGSEA. CDR3 sequence reads: CSVWFGGNQETQYF. CDR3 nucleotides: TGCAGCGTTTGGTTTGGAGGGAATCAAGAGACCCAGTACTTC.